This T cell receptor (beta chain) was identified in a study of Ad26.COV2.S vaccination and SARS-CoV-2 variants. The study's findings and limits: Post-vaccination breadth of spike-specific CD8+ and CD4+ T cell responses was reportedly substantial. Placebo recipients had lower spike-specific TCR breadth than vaccine recipients. Measurement of non-spike TCR breadth gave similar results in vaccine and placebo recipients.

Data came from immunoSEQ multiplex PCR; TCRdb stores just in-frame clones and leaves some out. Here the sample spans about 390,000 clones, 80% to 95% being singletons. With regard to this clone: Antigen specificity is unknown.

Treatment described: about 20 received Ad26.COV2.S at low or high dose, single or two shots; 5 received placebo; per-sample allocation not given. Material that was analyzed had been drawn on day 63 after the first vaccine or placebo injection. V gave up 5 bases and J gave up 10 bases, with 12 bases separating them. This CDR3 spans 12 amino acids. Germline values: CDR1 SQVTM, CDR2 ANQGSEA. The genes are TRBV29-1 and TRBJ1-6, with D possibly matching TRBD1 (5 bases). The source material was peripheral blood, sampled in a trial of Ad26.COV2.S vaccine versus placebo. The receptor was isolated from a person between 18 and 65 years old who received the Ad26.COV2.S COVID-19 vaccine or a placebo. CDR3 DNA: TGCAGCGTTCGGGAGGGACGATCACCCCTCCACTTT. This translates into CSVREGRSPLHF.